This T cell receptor beta chain was captured by sequencing in a study of T-cell memory formation after mild COVID-19. Findings and limits, study-wide: That cross-reactive memory joined was suggested by some responding clones appearing in pre-infection memory.

TCRdb re-called the 5' RACE reads with MiXCR, one entry per CDR3 protein. The sample lists under 700,000 distinct CDR3 sequences; roughly 22% were seen once. V shed 3 bases and J 7 bases; nucleotides not matched to a gene: 8. CDR1 is MNHEY, CDR2 SMNVEV, per germline (reference sequence). This CDR3 is 15 amino acids long. As to this clonotype: Antigen unknown.

Sample: PBMCs or a T cell subset sorted from them (not recorded which). The receptor's source is an adult woman who had mild COVID-19 (a few samples of this study predate the infection). Cell type and time point are not known. The chain joins TRBV27 to TRBJ2-1; TRBD2 matches 8 bases. The CDR3 loop is CASSLGASGFNEQFF. The CDR3 bases are TGTGCCAGCAGTTTGGGCGCTAGCGGGTTTAATGAGCAGTTCTTC.